The clone carrying this T cell receptor (beta chain) has just one count. Method: immunoSEQ multiplex PCR; TCRdb's copy keeps in-frame clones and lacks some. The repertoire has some 87,000 clones, roughly 92% of them found once; the top ten carry about 0.22%. There are 16 residues in the CDR3. The germline V gene encodes CDR1 SGDLS and CDR2 YYNGEE. With V trimmed by 4 bases and J by 8 bases, 13 bases remained unmatched. The data derive from a study of T cell changes during pregnancy in multiple sclerosis. V usage is TRBV9 and J usage is TRBJ2-1, with TRBD2 matching over 9 bases. The sequence came from a female donor with multiple sclerosis, enrolled in a pregnancy study. Sequencing used CD4+ T cells from peripheral blood mononuclear cells, obtained before pregnancy. In DNA form, the CDR3 reads TGTGCCAGCAGCCCGGGGGATAGCGGGAGTCGGGATGAGCAGTTCTTC. Its protein product is CASSPGDSGSRDEQFF.